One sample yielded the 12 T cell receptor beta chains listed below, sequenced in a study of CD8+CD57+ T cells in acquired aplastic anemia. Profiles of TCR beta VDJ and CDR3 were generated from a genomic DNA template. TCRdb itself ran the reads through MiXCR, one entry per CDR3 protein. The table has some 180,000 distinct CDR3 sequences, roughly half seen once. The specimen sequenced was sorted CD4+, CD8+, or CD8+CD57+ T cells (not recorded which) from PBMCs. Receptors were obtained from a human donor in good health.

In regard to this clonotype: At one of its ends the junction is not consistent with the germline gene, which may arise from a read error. The CDR3 loop reads CASSSLSRTYTDTQYF. The CDR3 DNA sequence: TGTGCCAGCAGCTCCCTCTCCCGCACCTACACAGATACGCAGTATTTT. The chain joins TRBV10-2 to TRBJ2-3; no clear D. This CDR3 is built from 16 residues. Germline V gene lookup returns CDR1 WSHSY and CDR2 SAAADI.

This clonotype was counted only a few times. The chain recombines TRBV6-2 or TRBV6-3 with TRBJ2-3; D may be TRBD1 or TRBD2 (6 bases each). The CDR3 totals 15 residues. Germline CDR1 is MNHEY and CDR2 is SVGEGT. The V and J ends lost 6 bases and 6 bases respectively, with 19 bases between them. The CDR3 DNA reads TGTGCCAGCAGCAGGACAGAGGAGGGTGGTGATACGCAGTATTTT. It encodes CASSRTEEGGDTQYF.

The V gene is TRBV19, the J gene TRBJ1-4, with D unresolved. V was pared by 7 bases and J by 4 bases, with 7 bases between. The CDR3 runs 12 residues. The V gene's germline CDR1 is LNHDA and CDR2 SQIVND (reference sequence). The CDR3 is CASIGGNEKLFF. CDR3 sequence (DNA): TGTGCCAGTATCGGAGGTAATGAAAAACTGTTTTTT. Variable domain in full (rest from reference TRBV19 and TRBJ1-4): DGGITQSPKYLFRKEGQNVTLSCEQNLNHDAMYWYRQDPGQGLRLIYYSQIVNDFQKGDIAEGYSVSREKKESFPLTVTSAQKNPTAFYLCASIGGNEKLFFGSGTQLSVL.

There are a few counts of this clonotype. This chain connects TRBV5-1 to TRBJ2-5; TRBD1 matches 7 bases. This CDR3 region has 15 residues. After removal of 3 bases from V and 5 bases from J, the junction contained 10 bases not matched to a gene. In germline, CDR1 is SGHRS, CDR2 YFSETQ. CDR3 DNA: TGCGCCAGCAGCTCTTCCCCGACAGGGACGGAGACCCAGTACTTC. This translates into CASSSSPTGTETQYF.

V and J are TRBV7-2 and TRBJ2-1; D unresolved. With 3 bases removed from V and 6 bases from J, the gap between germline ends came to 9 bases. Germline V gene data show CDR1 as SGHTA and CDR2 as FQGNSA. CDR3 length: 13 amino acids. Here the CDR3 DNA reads TGTGCCAGCAGCTTTCAACTACCCAATGAGCAGTTCTTC. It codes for CASSFQLPNEQFF.

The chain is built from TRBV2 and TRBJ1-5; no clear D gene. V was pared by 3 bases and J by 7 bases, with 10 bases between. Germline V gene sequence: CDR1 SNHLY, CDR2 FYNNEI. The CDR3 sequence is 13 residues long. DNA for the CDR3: TGTGCCAGCAGTGAGCCTCCCGGGCAGCCCCAGCATTTT. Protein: CASSEPPGQPQHF.

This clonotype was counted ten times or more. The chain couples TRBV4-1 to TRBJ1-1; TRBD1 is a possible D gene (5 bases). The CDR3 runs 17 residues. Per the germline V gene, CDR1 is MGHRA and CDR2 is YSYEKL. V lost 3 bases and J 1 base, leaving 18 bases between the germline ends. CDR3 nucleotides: TGCGCCAGCAGCCAGACGCACGGTGGGGGGACGAACACTGAAGCTTTCTTT. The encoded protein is CASSQTHGGGTNTEAFF.

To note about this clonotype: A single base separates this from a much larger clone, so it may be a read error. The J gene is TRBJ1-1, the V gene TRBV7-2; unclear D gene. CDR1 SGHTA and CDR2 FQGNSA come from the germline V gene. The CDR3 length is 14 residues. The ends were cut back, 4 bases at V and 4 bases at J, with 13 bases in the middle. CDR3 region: CASSSLHVSTEAFF. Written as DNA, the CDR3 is TGTGCCAGCAGCTCCCTGCACGTGTCCACTGAAGCTTTCTTT. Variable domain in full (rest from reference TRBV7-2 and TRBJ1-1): GAGVSQSPSNKVTEKGKDVELRCDPISGHTALYWYRQSLGQGLEFLIYFQGNSAPDKSGLPSDRFSAERTGGSVSTLTIQRTQQEDSAVYLCASSSLHVSTEAFFGQGTRLTVV.

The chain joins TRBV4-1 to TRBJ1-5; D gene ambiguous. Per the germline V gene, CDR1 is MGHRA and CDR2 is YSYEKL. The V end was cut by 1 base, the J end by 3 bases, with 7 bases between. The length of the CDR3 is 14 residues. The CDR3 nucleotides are TGCGCCAGCAGCCAAGCCTTTGACAATCAGCCCCAGCATTTT. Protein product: CASSQAFDNQPQHF.

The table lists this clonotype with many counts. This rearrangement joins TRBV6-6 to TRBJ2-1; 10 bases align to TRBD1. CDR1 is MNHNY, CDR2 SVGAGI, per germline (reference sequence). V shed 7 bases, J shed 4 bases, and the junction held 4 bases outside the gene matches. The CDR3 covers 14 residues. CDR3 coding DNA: TGTGCCAGCAATCCGGGACAGGGGTACAATGAGCAGTTCTTC. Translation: CASNPGQGYNEQFF.

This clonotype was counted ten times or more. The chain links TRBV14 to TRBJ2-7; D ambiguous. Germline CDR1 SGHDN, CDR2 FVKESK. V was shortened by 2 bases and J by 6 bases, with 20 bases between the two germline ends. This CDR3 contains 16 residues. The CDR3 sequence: CASSQTSTMTQGEQYF. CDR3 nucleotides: TGTGCCAGCAGCCAAACTTCGACAATGACCCAAGGCGAGCAGTACTTC.

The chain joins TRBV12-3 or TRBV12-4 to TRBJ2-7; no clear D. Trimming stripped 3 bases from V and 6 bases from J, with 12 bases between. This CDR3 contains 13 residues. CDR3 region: CASSFRSGGEQYF. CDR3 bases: TGTGCCAGCAGTTTTAGGTCGGGCGGCGAGCAGTACTTC.